This T cell receptor beta chain comes out of a study of early T cells in non-severe SARS-CoV-2 infection (dated by TCRdb to the early 2020s). About the investigation overall: Because TCR sequencing relied on bulk RNA taken from unsorted whole blood, pairing of alpha and beta chains was not possible.

The paper as a whole reports these results and caveats: VDJdb matching was skewed toward anti-spike CD8 responses and likely underestimated virus-specific expansions, missing private and CD4 specificities.

CDR1 and CDR2, per the germline V gene, are ENHRY and SYGVKD. CDR3 length: 13 amino acids, cysteine to phenylalanine. The kept DNA is CDR3 alone, 39 bases in frame from the first base. Trimming removed 7 bases from V and 9 bases from J, leaving 16 bases between the germline ends. Set within a cohort of healthcare workers in London, UK, this nested case-control study involved weekly PCR testing of nasopharyngeal swabs along with blood sampling. Healthcare workers were enrolled in the week of the UK lockdown, from 23 to 31 March 2020, and were followed every week for up to roughly 15 weeks. Receptor amplification or capture employed 5' RACE. Sequencer: NextSeq 500. The TCR library protocol attached unique molecular identifiers to individual cDNA molecules to correct for sequencing error and PCR bias. Both TCR alpha and beta chains were sequenced, and tight co-correlation was observed between alpha and beta sequence abundances in each sample. On the authors' methods: V gene, J gene and CDR3 annotation of TCR sequences was performed with Decombinator V4. TCRs were defined as expanded if a significant change between any two time points was detected under a Poisson model with p below 0.0001. TCR abundances were normalised to the total number of TCRs sequenced per sample and were expressed as counts per million. MAIT TCRs were defined by TRAV1-2 paired with TRAJ12, TRAJ20 or TRAJ33, and iNKT TCRs by TRAV10 paired with TRAJ18. VDJdb, accessed on 1 November 2021, was searched for TCRs annotated for CMV, EBV and SARS-CoV-2, and TCRs annotated for more than one antigen were excluded. The raw public data were reprocessed by TCRdb itself: fastp quality trimming at Q25, MiXCR clonotype calling, in-frame beta chains only. One record per CDR3 amino acid sequence lists the most common genes and DNA. The V and J calls and clone size are TCRdb's, not the authors'. This sample holds tens of thousands of distinct CDR3 sequences; around a tenth were observed only once. 10% of the sample goes to the ten largest clones.

This clonotype has a handful of counts. The clone's antigen remains unknown. The sample holds no much larger clone one base away, and base qualities are not on file. This receptor was identified in an adult who was a healthcare worker with PCR-confirmed SARS-CoV-2 infection or an uninfected control (not recorded which). Sequences were obtained from whole blood. The rearrangement joined TRBV10-3 to TRBJ1-5; no D segment can be confidently identified. The CDR3 reads CAITPGEGLPQHF. The sequenced DNA: TGTGCCATCACCCCTGGGGAGGGTTTGCCCCAGCATTTT.